Presented here are 9 T cell receptor beta chains from one specimen sequenced in a study of PD-1 blockade in classical Hodgkin lymphoma. The time point was: cycle 4 day 1 (C4D1), after six to seven weeks of nivolumab. All patients experienced relapse after autologous stem cell transplantation, and brentuximab vedotin exposure was variable. Magnetic negative selection was used to purify CD4+ T cells from thawed PBMCs. Sequenced by immunoSEQ multiplex PCR; TCRdb stores in-frame clones only, minus some. This sample carries fewer than 35,000 clones, about 94% of them seen once, and the ten largest clones take around 0.3%. The specimen was CD4+ T cells from blood, collected before the fourth cycle of nivolumab. The receptors were gathered from a human donor with classical Hodgkin lymphoma.

This chain connects TRBV27 to TRBJ2-7; 7 bases match TRBD1. Germline V CDR1 and CDR2: MNHEY, SMNVEV (reference sequence). The length of the CDR3 is 14 residues. V trimming: 7 bases; J trimming: 7 bases; junction bases outside the gene matches: 13. CDR3 DNA: TGTGCCAGCAATCGACAGGGCGGAATGGGGGAGCAGTACTTC. Translation: CASNRQGGMGEQYF.

The chain uses TRBV5-4 and TRBJ2-6; D remains unclear. The CDR3 runs 17 residues. V was trimmed by 4 bases and J by 4 bases, leaving 18 bases between them. CDR1 and CDR2 (germline): SGHNT, YYREEE (reference sequence). CDR3 sequence: CASSPTSGSEGANVLTF. CDR3 DNA: TGTGCCAGCAGCCCAACCTCCGGATCTGAAGGGGCCAACGTCCTGACTTTC.

The chain joins TRBV2 to TRBJ2-1; the match to TRBD2 covers 9 bases. Germline V CDR1 and CDR2: SNHLY, FYNNEI. Germline trimming cut 6 bases from V and 12 bases from J; bases unmatched to any gene: 9. The CDR3 loop spans 13 amino acids. The CDR3 loop is CASRAREGLLQFF. CDR3 coding DNA: TGTGCCAGCAGGGCGCGGGAGGGCCTCTTGCAGTTCTTC.

The chain carries TRBV12-5 and TRBJ2-7, with a weak D call TRBD1 (6 bases). The germline V gene has CDR1 LGHNT and CDR2 FRNRAP. The ends were cut back, 2 bases at V and 0 bases at J, with 11 bases in the middle. This CDR3 spans 15 amino acids. This CDR3 reads CASGLTGQRSYEQYF. CDR3 in DNA: TGTGCTAGTGGTTTGACAGGGCAGCGCTCCTACGAGCAGTACTTC.

V is TRBV5-1 and J is TRBJ1-1; D gene uncertain. The V and J ends lost 0 bases and 2 bases respectively, with 8 bases between them. This CDR3 comprises 14 residues. The germline V gene has CDR1 SGHRS and CDR2 YFSETQ. The CDR3 coding sequence is TGCGCCAGCAGCTTGGTATGGGGAAACACTGAAGCTTTCTTT. Translating it yields CASSLVWGNTEAFF.

The chain links TRBV28 to TRBJ2-5; possibly TRBD1 for D (5 bases). V lost 5 bases and J 1 base, leaving 14 bases between the germline ends. The CDR3 sequence is 15 residues long. The germline V gene encodes CDR1 MDHEN and CDR2 SYDVKM. The DNA of the CDR3 is TGTGCCAGCAGTCCGCTGACAGTCCTCCAAGAGACCCAGTACTTC. Its translation is CASSPLTVLQETQYF.

The chain recombines TRBV19 with TRBJ2-7; D might be TRBD1 (6 bases). Trimming left V 7 bases short and J 4 bases short, with 17 bases between. The CDR3 consists of 14 residues. Germline CDR1 reads LNHDA; CDR2 reads SQIVND (reference sequence). The CDR3, as DNA: TGTGCCAGTAATCCCCCAGGGGCACCGTACGAGCAGTACTTC. Protein sequence: CASNPPGAPYEQYF.

This chain uses TRBV5-1 with TRBJ2-1; 13 nucleotides match TRBD2. Germline trimming cut 1 base from V and 7 bases from J; bases unmatched to any gene: 5. Germline V gives CDR1 SGHRS, CDR2 YFSETQ. This CDR3 has 16 residues. The CDR3 protein is CASSLTSGRGVNEQFF. The DNA for the CDR3 is TGCGCCAGCAGCTTGACTAGCGGGAGGGGGGTGAATGAGCAGTTCTTC.

The chain uses TRBV7-9 and TRBJ2-6, with D maybe TRBD1 (5 bases). V was cut by 6 bases and J by 2 bases, with 11 bases left in between. The germline gives CDR1 SEHNR, CDR2 FQNEAQ (reference sequence). This CDR3 comprises 15 residues. The CDR3 here is CASSVQVPGANVLTF. In DNA, the CDR3 is TGTGCCAGCAGTGTACAGGTCCCTGGGGCCAACGTCCTGACTTTC.